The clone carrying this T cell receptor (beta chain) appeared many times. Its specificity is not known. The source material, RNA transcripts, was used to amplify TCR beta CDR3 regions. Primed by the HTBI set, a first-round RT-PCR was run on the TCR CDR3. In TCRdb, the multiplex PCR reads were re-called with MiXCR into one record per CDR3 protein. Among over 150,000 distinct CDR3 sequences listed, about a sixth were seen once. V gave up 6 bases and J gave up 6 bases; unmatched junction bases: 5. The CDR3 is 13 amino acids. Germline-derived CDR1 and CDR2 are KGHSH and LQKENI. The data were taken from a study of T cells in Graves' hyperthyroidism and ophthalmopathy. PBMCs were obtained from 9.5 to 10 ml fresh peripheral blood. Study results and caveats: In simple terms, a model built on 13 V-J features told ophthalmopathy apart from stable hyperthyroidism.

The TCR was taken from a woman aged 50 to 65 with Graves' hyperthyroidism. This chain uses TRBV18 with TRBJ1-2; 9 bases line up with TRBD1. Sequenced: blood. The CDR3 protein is CASSSGQGDGYTF. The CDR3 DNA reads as TGTGCCAGCTCGTCGGGACAGGGAGATGGCTACACCTTC.